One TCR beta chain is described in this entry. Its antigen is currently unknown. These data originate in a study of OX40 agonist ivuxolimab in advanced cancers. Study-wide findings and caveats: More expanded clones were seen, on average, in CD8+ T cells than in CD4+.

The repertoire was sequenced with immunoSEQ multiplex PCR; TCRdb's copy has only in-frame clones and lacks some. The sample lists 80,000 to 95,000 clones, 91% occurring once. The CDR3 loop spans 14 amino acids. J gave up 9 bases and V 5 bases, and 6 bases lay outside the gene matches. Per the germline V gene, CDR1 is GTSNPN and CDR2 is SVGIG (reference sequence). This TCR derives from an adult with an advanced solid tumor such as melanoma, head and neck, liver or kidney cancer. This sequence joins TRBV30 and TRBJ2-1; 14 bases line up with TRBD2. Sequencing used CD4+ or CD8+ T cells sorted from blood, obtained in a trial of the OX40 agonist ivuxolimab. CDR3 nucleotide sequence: TGTGCCTGGGGGGGACTAGCGGGAGTCGGTGAGCAGTTCTTC. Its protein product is CAWGGLAGVGEQFF.